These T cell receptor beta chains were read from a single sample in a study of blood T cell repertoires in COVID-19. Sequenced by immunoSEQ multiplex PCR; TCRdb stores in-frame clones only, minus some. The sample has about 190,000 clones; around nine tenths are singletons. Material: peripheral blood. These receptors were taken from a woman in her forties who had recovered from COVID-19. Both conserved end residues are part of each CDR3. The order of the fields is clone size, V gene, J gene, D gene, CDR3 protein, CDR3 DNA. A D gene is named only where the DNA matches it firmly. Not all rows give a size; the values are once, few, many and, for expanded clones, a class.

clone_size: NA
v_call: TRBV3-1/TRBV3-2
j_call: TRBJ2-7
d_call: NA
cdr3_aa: CASSQERWSSYEQYF
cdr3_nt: TGTGCCAGCAGCCAAGAGCGTTGGTCCTCCTACGAGCAGTACTTC

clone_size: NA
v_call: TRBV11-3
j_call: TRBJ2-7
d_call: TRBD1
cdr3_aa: CASSPRGLDYEQYF
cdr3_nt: TGTGCCAGCAGCCCCAGGGGGCTAGACTACGAGCAGTACTTC

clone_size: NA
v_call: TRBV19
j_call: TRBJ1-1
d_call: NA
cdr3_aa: CASSIFGGNTEAFF
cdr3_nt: TGTGCCAGTAGTATATTCGGGGGTAACACTGAAGCTTTCTTT

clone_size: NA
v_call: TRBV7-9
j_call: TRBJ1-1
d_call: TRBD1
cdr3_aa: CASRWGQANTEAFF
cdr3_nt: TGTGCCAGCAGGTGGGGACAGGCGAACACTGAAGCTTTCTTT

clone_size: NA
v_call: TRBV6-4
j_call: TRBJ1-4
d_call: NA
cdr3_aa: CASSDPLTTPTNEKLFF
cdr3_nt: TGTGCCAGCAGTGACCCCCTAACCACCCCAACTAATGAAAAACTGTTTTTT

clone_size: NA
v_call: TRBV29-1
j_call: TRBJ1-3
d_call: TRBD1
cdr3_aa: CSVDPGGSGNTIYF
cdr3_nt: TGCAGCGTTGACCCAGGGGGCTCTGGAAACACCATATATTTT

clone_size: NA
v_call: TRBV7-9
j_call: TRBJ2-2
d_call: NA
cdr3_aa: CASSPIATGELFF
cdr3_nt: TGTGCCAGCAGCCCAATAGCGACCGGGGAGCTGTTTTTT

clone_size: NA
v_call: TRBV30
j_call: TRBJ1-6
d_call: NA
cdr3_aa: CAWSYWGRGSYNSPLHF
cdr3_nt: TGTGCCTGGAGTTATTGGGGGCGCGGGTCCTATAATTCACCCCTCCACTTT

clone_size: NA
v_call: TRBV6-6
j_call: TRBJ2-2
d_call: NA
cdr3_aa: CASRGGVAGVTGELFF
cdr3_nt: TGTGCCAGCAGAGGGGGGGTGGCAGGGGTGACCGGGGAGCTGTTTTTT

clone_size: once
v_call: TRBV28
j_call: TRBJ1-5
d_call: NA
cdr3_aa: CASSFDLSGIQPQHF
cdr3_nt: TGTGCCAGCAGTTTTGATCTGTCGGGAATTCAGCCCCAGCATTTT

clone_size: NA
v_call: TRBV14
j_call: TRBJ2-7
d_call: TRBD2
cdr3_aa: CASSQGVSGRAKEQYF
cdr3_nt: TGTGCCAGCAGCCAAGGAGTTAGCGGGAGGGCCAAGGAGCAGTACTTC

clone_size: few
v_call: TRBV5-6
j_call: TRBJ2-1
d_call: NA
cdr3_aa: CASSSLYGRKGNEQFF
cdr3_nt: TGTGCCAGCAGCAGCTTATACGGGAGAAAGGGAAATGAGCAGTTCTTC

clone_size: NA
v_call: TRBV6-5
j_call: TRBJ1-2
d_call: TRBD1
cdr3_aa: CASQGGYGYTF
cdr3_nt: TGTGCCAGCCAGGGGGGATATGGCTACACCTTC

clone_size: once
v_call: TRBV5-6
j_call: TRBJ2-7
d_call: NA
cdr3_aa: CASSSDSALYSYEQYF
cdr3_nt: TGTGCCAGCAGCTCGGACAGCGCGCTCTACTCCTACGAGCAGTACTTC

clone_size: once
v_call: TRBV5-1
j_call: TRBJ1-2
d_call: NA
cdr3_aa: CASSLEAGGYGYTF
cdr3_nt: TGCGCCAGCAGCTTGGAGGCAGGAGGCTATGGCTACACCTTC

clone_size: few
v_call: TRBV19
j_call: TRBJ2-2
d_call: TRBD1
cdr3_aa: CASSIDREINRELFF
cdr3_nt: TGTGCCAGTAGTATCGACAGGGAGATAAACCGGGAGCTGTTTTTT

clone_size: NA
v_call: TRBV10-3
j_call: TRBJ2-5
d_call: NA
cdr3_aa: CAISELAETQYF
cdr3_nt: TGTGCCATCAGTGAGCTAGCGGAGACCCAGTACTTC

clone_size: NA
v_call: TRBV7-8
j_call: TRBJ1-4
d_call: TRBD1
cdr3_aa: CASSTRTGTVSLRANEKLFF
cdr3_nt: TGTGCCAGCAGCACTCGCACCGGGACAGTTTCCCTCAGGGCTAATGAAAAACTGTTTTTT

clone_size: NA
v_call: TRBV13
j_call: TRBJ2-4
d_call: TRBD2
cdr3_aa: CASSTRLAGKNIQYF
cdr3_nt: TGTGCCAGCAGCACCCGACTAGCGGGAAAAAACATTCAGTACTTC

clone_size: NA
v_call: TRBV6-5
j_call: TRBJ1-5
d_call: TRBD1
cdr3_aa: CASSLGQGNNQPQHF
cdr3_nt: TGTGCCAGCAGCTTAGGACAGGGGAACAATCAGCCCCAGCATTTT

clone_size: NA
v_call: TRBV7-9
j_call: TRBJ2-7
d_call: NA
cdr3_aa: CASSLSAGAYEQYF
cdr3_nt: TGTGCCAGCAGCTTAAGCGCGGGTGCCTACGAGCAGTACTTC

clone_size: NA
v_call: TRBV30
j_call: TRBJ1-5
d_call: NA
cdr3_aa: CAWRQFGGNQPQHF
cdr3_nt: TGTGCCTGGAGGCAATTCGGGGGGAATCAGCCCCAGCATTTT

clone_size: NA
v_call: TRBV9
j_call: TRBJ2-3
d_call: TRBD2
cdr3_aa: CASSVEGLAGGRTDTQYF
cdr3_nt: TGTGCCAGCAGCGTAGAGGGACTAGCGGGAGGACGCACAGATACGCAGTATTTT

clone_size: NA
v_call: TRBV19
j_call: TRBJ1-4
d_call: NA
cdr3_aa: CASSIRPAGATNEKLFF
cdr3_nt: TGTGCCAGTAGTATACGGCCTGCAGGTGCAACTAATGAAAAACTGTTTTTT

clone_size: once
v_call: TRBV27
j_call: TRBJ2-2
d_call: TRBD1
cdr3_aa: CASKGFVAGQGPLGELFF
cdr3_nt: TGTGCCAGCAAAGGCTTTGTCGCGGGACAGGGACCCCTGGGGGAGCTGTTTTTT

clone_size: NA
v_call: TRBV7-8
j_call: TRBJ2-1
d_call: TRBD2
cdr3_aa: CASSFLAGGGEQFF
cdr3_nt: TGTGCCAGCAGCTTTTTAGCGGGTGGGGGTGAGCAGTTCTTC

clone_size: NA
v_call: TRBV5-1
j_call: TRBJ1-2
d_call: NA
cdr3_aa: CASSLVAGGHNGYTF
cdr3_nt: TGCGCCAGCAGCTTGGTGGCCGGTGGGCATAATGGCTACACCTTC

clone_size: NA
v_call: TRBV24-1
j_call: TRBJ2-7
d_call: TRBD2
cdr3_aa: CATSSGLAGSEQYF
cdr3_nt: TGTGCCACCAGTTCTGGACTAGCGGGAAGCGAGCAGTACTTC

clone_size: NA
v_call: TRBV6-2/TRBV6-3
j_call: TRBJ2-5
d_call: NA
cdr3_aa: CASSSEEMEAQYF
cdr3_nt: TGTGCCAGCAGTTCGGAGGAAATGGAGGCCCAGTACTTC

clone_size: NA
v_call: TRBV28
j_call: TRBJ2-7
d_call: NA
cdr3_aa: CASSLSGSATYEQYF
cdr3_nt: TGTGCCAGCAGTTTATCCGGGAGTGCTACCTACGAGCAGTACTTC

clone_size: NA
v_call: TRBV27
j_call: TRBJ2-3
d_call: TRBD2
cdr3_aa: CASRVGGVQYF
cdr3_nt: TGTGCCAGCAGGGTGGGGGGGGTTCAGTATTTT

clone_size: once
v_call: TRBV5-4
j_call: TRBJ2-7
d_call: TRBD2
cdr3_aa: CASSLGAGGLPYEQYF
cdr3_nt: TGTGCCAGCAGCTTGGGTGCGGGAGGGCTCCCCTACGAGCAGTACTTC

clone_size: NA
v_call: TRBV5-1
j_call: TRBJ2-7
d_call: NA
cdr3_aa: CASSTSSYEQYF
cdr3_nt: TGCGCCAGCAGCACCAGCTCCTACGAGCAGTACTTC

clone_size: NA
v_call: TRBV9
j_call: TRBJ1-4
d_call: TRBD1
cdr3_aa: CASSGGQANEKLFF
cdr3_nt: TGTGCCAGCAGCGGGGGACAGGCGAATGAAAAACTGTTTTTT

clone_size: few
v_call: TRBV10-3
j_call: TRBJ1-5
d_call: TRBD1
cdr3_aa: CAISDPTGFQPQHF
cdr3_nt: TGTGCCATCAGTGACCCGACAGGGTTTCAGCCCCAGCATTTT

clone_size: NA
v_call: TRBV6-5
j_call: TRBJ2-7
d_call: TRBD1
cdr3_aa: CASSYSGDSSYEQYF
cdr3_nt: TGTGCCAGCAGTTACTCGGGGGACAGCTCCTACGAGCAGTACTTC

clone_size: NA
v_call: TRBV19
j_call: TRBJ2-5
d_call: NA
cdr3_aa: CASSIRQQETQYF
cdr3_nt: TGTGCCAGTAGTATTCGACAGCAAGAGACCCAGTACTTC

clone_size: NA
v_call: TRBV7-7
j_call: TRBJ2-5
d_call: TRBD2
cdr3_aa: CASSLGGSLQETQYF
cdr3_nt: TGTGCCAGCAGCTTGGGCGGGAGCCTCCAGGAGACCCAGTACTTC

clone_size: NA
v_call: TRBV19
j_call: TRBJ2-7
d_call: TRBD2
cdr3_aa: CASRPPHGAGETEQYF
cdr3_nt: TGTGCCAGTAGACCCCCCCATGGAGCGGGAGAGACCGAGCAGTACTTC

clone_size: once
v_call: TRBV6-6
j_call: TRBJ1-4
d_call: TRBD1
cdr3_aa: CASSTGAGGEKLFF
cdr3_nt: TGTGCCAGCAGTACAGGGGCCGGGGGTGAAAAACTGTTTTTT

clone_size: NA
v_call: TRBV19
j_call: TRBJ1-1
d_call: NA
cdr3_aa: CASSIKVSGTEAFF
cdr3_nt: TGTGCCAGTAGTATTAAGGTATCAGGCACTGAAGCTTTCTTT

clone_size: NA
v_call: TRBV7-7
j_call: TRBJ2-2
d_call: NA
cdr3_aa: CASREGGPTHTGELFF
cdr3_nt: TGTGCCAGCAGAGAGGGCGGGCCAACGCACACCGGGGAGCTGTTTTTT

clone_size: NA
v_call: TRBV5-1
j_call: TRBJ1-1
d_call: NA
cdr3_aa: CASSLDNPKNTEAFF
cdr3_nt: TGCGCCAGCAGCTTAGACAACCCCAAGAACACTGAAGCTTTCTTT

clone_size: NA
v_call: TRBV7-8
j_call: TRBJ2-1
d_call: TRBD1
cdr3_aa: CASSLGGQQYNEQFF
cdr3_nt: TGTGCCAGCAGCTTAGGGGGACAGCAGTACAATGAGCAGTTCTTC

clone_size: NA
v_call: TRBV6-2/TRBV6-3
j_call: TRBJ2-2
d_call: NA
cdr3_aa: CASSYTVLEPGRSDGELFF
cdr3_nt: TGTGCCAGCAGTTATACGGTGCTTGAACCGGGTCGCTCGGACGGGGAGCTGTTTTTT

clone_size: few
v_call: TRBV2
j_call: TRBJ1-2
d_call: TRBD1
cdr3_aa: CASRLPGQGDYGYTF
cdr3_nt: TGTGCCAGCAGGCTCCCGGGACAGGGTGACTATGGCTACACCTTC

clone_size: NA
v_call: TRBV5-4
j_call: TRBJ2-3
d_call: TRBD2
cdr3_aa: CASSWAGGTDTQYF
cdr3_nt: TGTGCCAGCAGCTGGGCGGGAGGCACAGATACGCAGTATTTT

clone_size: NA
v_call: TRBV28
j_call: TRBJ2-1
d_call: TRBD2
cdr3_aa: CASSLAGTSGSSWSYNEQFF
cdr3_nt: TGTGCCAGCAGTTTGGCCGGGACTAGCGGGAGTAGTTGGTCGTACAATGAGCAGTTCTTC

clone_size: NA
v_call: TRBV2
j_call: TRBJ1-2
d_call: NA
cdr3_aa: CASSEWAGDVNYGYTF
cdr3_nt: TGTGCCAGCAGTGAATGGGCAGGGGATGTTAACTATGGCTACACCTTC

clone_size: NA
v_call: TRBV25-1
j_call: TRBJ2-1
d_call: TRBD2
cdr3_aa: CASSVGTSQFF
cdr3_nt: TGTGCCAGCAGTGTGGGGACTAGTCAGTTCTTC

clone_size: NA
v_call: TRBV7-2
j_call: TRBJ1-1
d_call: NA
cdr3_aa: CASSFGTGSSEAFF
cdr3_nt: TGTGCCAGCAGTTTCGGAACAGGGAGCTCTGAAGCTTTCTTT

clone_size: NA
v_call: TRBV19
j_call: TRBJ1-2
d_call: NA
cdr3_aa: CASKGRDSYGYTF
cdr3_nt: TGTGCCAGTAAAGGCAGGGACTCCTATGGCTACACCTTC

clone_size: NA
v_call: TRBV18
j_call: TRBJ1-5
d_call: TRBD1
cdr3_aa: CASSPTGTVYSNQPQHF
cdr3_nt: TGTGCCAGCTCACCCACCGGGACAGTTTATAGCAATCAGCCCCAGCATTTT

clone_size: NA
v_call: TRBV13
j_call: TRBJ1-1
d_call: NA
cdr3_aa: CASSLVRDTEAFF
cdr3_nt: TGTGCCAGCAGCTTAGTCAGGGACACTGAAGCTTTCTTT

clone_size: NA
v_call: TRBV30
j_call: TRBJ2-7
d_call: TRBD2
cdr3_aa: CAWSAYTAVPGLAGNYDYEQYF
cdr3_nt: TGTGCCTGGAGTGCATACACCGCTGTTCCGGGACTAGCGGGAAACTATGACTACGAGCAGTACTTC